The rows below give T cell receptor beta chains drawn from one sample of a study of response to subunit inactivated influenza vaccine. MiXCR, applied by TCRdb to the RT-PCR reads, yields one record per CDR3 protein. Found here are about 700,000 distinct CDR3 sequences, around 16% of them singletons; the top ten hold around a tenth. Sequencing was performed on PBMCs from blood, taken about 11 days after vaccination. The receptors originated from a man aged 50 to 59 who received an inactivated influenza vaccine. CDR3s include the opening cysteine and the closing phenylalanine or tryptophan. A D gene is named only where the DNA matches it firmly. Some rows mark clone size as missing; the rest say once, few, many or name a class of expanded clone.

NA,TRBV12-3/TRBV12-4,TRBJ2-1,NA,TGTGCCAGCTTTGGGACATCCACAGGCAATGAGCAGTTCTTC,CASFGTSTGNEQFF
NA,TRBV25-1,TRBJ2-1,NA,TGTGCCAGCAGTGAGATCAGTAGCTCCTACAATGAGCAGTTCTTC,CASSEISSSYNEQFF
NA,TRBV29-1,TRBJ1-2,NA,TGCAGCGTTGCAGCAGCTAACTATGGCTACACCTTC,CSVAAANYGYTF
NA,TRBV20-1,TRBJ1-6,NA,TGCAGTGCTAGTGCAGATAATTCACCCCTCCACTTT,CSASADNSPLHF
TRBD1,TRBV10-1,TRBJ1-1,few,TGCGCCAGCAGTGATCCCGGGACAGGGTACACTGAAGCTTTCTTT,CASSDPGTGYTEAFF
TRBD1,TRBV30,TRBJ2-7,NA,TGTGCCTGGACCTTGGGGACAGGGGATTACGAGCAGTACTTC,CAWTLGTGDYEQYF
TRBD1,TRBV7-2,TRBJ1-5,NA,TGTGCCAGCAGCTCTTCACAGGGGCGTCATCAGCCCCAGCATTTT,CASSSSQGRHQPQHF
TRBD2,TRBV6-2/TRBV6-3,TRBJ2-7,few,TGTGCCAGCATATTGACGGGAGGAGCCTACGAGCAGTACTTC,CASILTGGAYEQYF
TRBD2,TRBV25-1,TRBJ2-5,NA,TGTGCCAGCACGTCCTGGGCTAGCGGAAAAGAGACCCAGTACTTC,CASTSWASGKETQYF
NA,TRBV5-1,TRBJ2-2,NA,TGCGCCAGCAGCTCCCTAGCCGGGGAGCTGTTTTTT,CASSSLAGELFF
TRBD2,TRBV7-8,TRBJ2-1,few,TGTGCCAGCAGCTCCCTAGCGGGGAACAATGAGCAGTTCTTC,CASSSLAGNNEQFF
NA,TRBV6-2/TRBV6-3,TRBJ2-5,NA,TGTGCCAGCAGCTACGCGGGGTTACTGGAGACCCAGTACTTC,CASSYAGLLETQYF
NA,TRBV27,TRBJ2-2,many,TGTGCCAGCAGTTATGCCGGGGAGCTGTTTTTT,CASSYAGELFF
NA,TRBV5-6,TRBJ2-3,few,TGTGCCAGCAGCTTGGGTAGAGGGAGGGATACGCAGTATTTT,CASSLGRGRDTQYF
TRBD1,TRBV3-1,TRBJ2-5,NA,TGTGCCAGCAGCCAAGCACCGGGACAGGGGCCGGGGGAGACCCAGTACTTC,CASSQAPGQGPGETQYF
TRBD2,TRBV4-3,TRBJ2-1,NA,TGCGCCAGCAGCCAAGATCGGGGCGGACGGGGGGATTTAGAGCAGTTCTTC,CASSQDRGGRGDLEQFF
TRBD1,TRBV29-1,TRBJ2-7,few,TGCAGCGTTGAAGAGGACAGGGCCCACGAGCAGTACTTC,CSVEEDRAHEQYF
NA,TRBV15,TRBJ2-7,NA,TGTGCCACCAGCAGAGAACCACAGGGATACGAGCAGTACTTC,CATSREPQGYEQYF
TRBD1,TRBV28,TRBJ2-5,NA,TGTGCCAGCAGATCCCTGGACAGGAACCAAGAGACCCAGTACTTC,CASRSLDRNQETQYF
TRBD2,TRBV7-8,TRBJ2-1,many,TGTGCCAGCAGCTCGTGGGGACTAGCGGGAGGGCCTAAAAATGAGCAGTTCTTC,CASSSWGLAGGPKNEQFF
NA,TRBV5-6,TRBJ2-1,NA,TGTGCCAGCAGCTTGGGGGGGGCTGACTACAATGAGCAGTTCTTC,CASSLGGADYNEQFF
TRBD1,TRBV6-1,TRBJ2-5,many,TGTGCCAGCAGACCGACAGGGCGCGGAGAGACCCAGTACTTC,CASRPTGRGETQYF
TRBD1,TRBV29-1,TRBJ2-3,few,TGCAGCGTTGACGGACAGGGAACAGATACGCAGTATTTT,CSVDGQGTDTQYF
NA,TRBV10-3,TRBJ1-2,NA,TGTGCCATCAGTGATACAGGGAATACTAACTATGGCTACACCTTC,CAISDTGNTNYGYTF
TRBD1,TRBV3-1,TRBJ2-5,NA,TGTGCCAGCAGCCAAACCGGGACAGGGTGGAGTCAAGAGACCCAGTACTTC,CASSQTGTGWSQETQYF
NA,TRBV9,TRBJ1-2,few,TGTGCCAGCAGCCCTTGGACAGACCAGAGGGGCTACACCTTC,CASSPWTDQRGYTF
NA,TRBV24-1,TRBJ2-3,many,TGTGCCACCAGTGATTTGCGGTCAGGGGGGAGTACAGATACGCAGTATTTT,CATSDLRSGGSTDTQYF
TRBD1,TRBV11-2,TRBJ2-5,many,TGTGCCAGCAGTCCACAGGGGGTTCTAGAGACCCAGTACTTC,CASSPQGVLETQYF
TRBD1,TRBV7-9,TRBJ1-1,NA,TGTGCCAGCGAGGGCCAGGGGGCAGGCACTGAAGCTTTCTTT,CASEGQGAGTEAFF
NA,TRBV2,TRBJ1-3,few,TGTGCCAGCAGGGCGGACGGCCTTCCGAACACCATATATTTT,CASRADGLPNTIYF
TRBD2,TRBV20-1,TRBJ2-7,few,TGCAGTGCGATGGGAACTAGCGGGACTAACTACGAGCAGTACTTC,CSAMGTSGTNYEQYF
NA,TRBV28,TRBJ2-4,NA,TGTGCCAGCAGTCTACGGCTAGCAGGGGCCGAAAACATTCAGTACTTC,CASSLRLAGAENIQYF
TRBD2,TRBV7-9,TRBJ2-3,NA,TGTGCCAGCAGCTCGCTTCTAGCGGGGGCCGCCACAGATACGCAGTATTTT,CASSSLLAGAATDTQYF
TRBD1,TRBV5-1,TRBJ2-3,few,TGCGCCAGCAGCTTGGGCCGGACAGGGGGCACAACAGATACGCAGTATTTT,CASSLGRTGGTTDTQYF
NA,TRBV7-9,TRBJ1-3,NA,TGTGCCAGCAGCCCTCGCCGAGGAAACACCATATATTTT,CASSPRRGNTIYF
NA,TRBV29-1,TRBJ2-5,once,TGCAGCGTTTTGGACTTCCAAGAGACCCAGTACTTC,CSVLDFQETQYF
NA,TRBV6-1,TRBJ2-7,few,TGTGCCAGCAGTGAGCTACAGTTCTCCTACGAGCAGTACTTC,CASSELQFSYEQYF
TRBD1,TRBV14,TRBJ2-5,NA,TGTGCCAGCAGCCGTCACAGGGGGCTGGAGACCCAGTACTTC,CASSRHRGLETQYF
TRBD1,TRBV7-2,TRBJ1-6,few,TGTGCCAGCAGCCCCCTGGGACAGGGAGTAACACCCCTCCACTTT,CASSPLGQGVTPLHF
TRBD2,TRBV6-2/TRBV6-3,TRBJ2-7,NA,TGTGCCAGCAGTTACTCAGGTAGCGGGAGTTACGAGCAGTACTTC,CASSYSGSGSYEQYF
NA,TRBV7-6,TRBJ1-1,NA,TGTGCCAGCAGCTTAGGTTCCGGGACTACTGAAGCTTTCTTT,CASSLGSGTTEAFF
TRBD1,TRBV15,TRBJ1-2,few,TGTGCCACCAGCAGACCGGGACAGGGGAACTATGGCTACACCTTC,CATSRPGQGNYGYTF